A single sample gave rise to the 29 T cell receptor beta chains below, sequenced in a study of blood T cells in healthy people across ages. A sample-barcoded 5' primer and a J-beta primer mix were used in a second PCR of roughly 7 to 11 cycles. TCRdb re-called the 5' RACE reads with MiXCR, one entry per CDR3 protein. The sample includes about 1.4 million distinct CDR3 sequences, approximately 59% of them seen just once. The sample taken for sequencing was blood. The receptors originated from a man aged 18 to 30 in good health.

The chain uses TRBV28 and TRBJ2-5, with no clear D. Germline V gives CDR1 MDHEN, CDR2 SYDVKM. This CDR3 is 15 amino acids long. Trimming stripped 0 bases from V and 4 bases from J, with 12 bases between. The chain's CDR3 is CASSLWDLSGETQYF. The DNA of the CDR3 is TGTGCCAGCAGTTTATGGGACCTGAGTGGAGAGACCCAGTACTTC.

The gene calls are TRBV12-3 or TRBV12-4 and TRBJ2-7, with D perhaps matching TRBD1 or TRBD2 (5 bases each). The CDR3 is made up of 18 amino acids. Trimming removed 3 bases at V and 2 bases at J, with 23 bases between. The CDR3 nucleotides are TGTGCCAGCAGTTTTTTTTTTTGGGTGGGGGACCCTACCTACGAGCAGTACTTC. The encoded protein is CASSFFFWVGDPTYEQYF.

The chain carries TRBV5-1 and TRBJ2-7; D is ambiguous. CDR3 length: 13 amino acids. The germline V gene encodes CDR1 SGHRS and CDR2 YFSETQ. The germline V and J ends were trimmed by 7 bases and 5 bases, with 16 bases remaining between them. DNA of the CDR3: TGCGCCAGCGGAACAGAGATTAGGGACGAGCAGTACTTC. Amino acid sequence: CASGTEIRDEQYF.

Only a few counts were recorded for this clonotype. CDR3: CASSQLGVDSLLHF. The CDR3 nucleotides read TGTGCCAGCAGTCAACTTGGGGTTGATTCGCTCCTCCACTTT. The rearrangement links TRBV28 to TRBJ1-6, with D unresolved. Trimming stripped 5 bases from V and 15 bases from J, with 20 bases between. The CDR3 loop spans 14 amino acids. The germline V gene has CDR1 MDHEN and CDR2 SYDVKM. The full variable domain, its missing parts supplied by reference TRBV28 and TRBJ1-6, is DVKVTQSSRYLVKRTGEKVFLECVQDMDHENMFWYRQDPGLGLRLIYFSYDVKMKEKGDIPEGYSVSREKKERFSLILESASTNQTSMYLCASSQLGVDSLLHFGNGTRLTVT.

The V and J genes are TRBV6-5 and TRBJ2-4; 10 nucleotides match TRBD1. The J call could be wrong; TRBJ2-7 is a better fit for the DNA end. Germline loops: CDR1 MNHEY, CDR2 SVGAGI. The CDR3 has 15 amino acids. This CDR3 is CASRASGQGFYEQYF. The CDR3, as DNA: TGTGCCAGCAGGGCATCGGGACAGGGGTTCTACGAGCAGTACTTC.

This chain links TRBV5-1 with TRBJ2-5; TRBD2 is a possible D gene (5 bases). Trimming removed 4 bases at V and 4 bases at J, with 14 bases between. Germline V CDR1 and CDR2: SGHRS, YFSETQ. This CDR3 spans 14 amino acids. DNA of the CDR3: TGCGCCAGCAGCGCACAACCGGGGTCAGAGACCCAGTACTTC. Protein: CASSAQPGSETQYF.

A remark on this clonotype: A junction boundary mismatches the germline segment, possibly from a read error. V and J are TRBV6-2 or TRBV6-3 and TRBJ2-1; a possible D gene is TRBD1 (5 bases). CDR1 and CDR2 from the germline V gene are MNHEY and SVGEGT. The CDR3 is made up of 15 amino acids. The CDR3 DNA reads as TGTGCCGGCAGTCAACAGGCGTATGCCTACAATGAGCAGTTCTTC. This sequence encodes CAGSQQAYAYNEQFF.

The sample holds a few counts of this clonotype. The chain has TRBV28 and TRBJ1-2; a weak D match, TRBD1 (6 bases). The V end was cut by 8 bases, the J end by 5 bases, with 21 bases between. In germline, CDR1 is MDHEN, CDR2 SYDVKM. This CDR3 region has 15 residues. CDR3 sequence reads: CASRGYRAPWYGYTF. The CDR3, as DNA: TGTGCCAGCCGAGGATACAGGGCCCCATGGTATGGCTACACCTTC.

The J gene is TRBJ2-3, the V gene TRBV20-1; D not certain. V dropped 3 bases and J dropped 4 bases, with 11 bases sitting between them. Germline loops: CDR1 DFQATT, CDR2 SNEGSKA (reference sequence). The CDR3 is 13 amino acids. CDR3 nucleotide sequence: TGCAGTGCTAGGGTTGTGGGTGCAGATACGCAGTATTTT. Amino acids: CSARVVGADTQYF.

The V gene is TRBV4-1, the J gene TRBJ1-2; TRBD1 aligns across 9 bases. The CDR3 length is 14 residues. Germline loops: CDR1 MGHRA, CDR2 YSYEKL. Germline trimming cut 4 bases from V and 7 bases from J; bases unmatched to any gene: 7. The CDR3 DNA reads TGCGCCAGCAGCCGGGACAGGGAATCTAGTGGCTACACCTTC. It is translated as CASSRDRESSGYTF.

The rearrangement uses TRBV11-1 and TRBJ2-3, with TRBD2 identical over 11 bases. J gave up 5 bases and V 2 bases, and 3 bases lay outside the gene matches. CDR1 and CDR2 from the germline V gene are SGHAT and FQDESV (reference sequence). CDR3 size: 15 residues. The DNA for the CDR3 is TGTGCCAGCAGCTTAACCCTAGCGGGAGGAGATACGCAGTATTTT. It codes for CASSLTLAGGDTQYF.

This chain's CDR3 is CASSQETVAGTQYF. The CDR3 bases are TGCGCCAGCAGCCAGGAAACAGTTGCAGGGACCCAGTACTTC. The chain is built from TRBV4-3 and TRBJ2-5, with D uncertain. Germline loops: CDR1 LGHNA, CDR2 YSLEER. CDR3 length: 14 residues. V was pared by 3 bases and J by 7 bases, with 15 bases between.

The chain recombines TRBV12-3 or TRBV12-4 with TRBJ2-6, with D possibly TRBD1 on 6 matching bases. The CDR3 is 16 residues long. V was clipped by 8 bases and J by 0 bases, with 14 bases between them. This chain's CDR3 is CASQSTGTSGANVLTF. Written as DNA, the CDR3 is TGTGCCAGCCAATCGACAGGCACCTCTGGGGCCAACGTCCTGACTTTC.

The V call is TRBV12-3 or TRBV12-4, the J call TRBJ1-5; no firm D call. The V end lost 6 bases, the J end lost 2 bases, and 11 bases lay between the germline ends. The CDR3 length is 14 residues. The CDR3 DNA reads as TGTGCCAGCAGCCGTAACGTAGGCAATCAGCCCCAGCATTTT. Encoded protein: CASSRNVGNQPQHF.

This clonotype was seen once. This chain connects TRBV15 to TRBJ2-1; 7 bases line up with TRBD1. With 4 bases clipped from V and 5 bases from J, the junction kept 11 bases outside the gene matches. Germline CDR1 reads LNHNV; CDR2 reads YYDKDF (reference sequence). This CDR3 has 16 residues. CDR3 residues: CATSTARDRFNNEQFF. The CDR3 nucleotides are TGTGCCACCAGCACAGCCCGGGACAGATTTAACAATGAGCAGTTCTTC. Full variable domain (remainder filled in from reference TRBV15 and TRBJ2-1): DAMVIQNPRYQVTQFGKPVTLSCSQTLNHNVMYWYQQKSSQAPKLLFHYYDKDFNNEADTPDNFQSRRPNTSFCFLDIRSPGLGDTAMYLCATSTARDRFNNEQFFGPGTRLTVL.

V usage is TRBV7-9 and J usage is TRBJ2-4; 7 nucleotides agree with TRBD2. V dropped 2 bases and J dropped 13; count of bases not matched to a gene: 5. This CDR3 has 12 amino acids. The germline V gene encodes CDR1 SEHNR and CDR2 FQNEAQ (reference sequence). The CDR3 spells CASSLKPSGQYF. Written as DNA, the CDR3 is TGTGCCAGCAGCTTAAAGCCTAGCGGCCAGTACTTC.

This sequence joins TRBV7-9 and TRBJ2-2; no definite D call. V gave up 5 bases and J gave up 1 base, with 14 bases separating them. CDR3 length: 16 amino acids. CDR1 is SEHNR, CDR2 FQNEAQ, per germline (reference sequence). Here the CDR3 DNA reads TGTGCCAGCAGCCCCCGGCCGGGTATGAACACCGGGGAGCTGTTTTTT. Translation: CASSPRPGMNTGELFF.

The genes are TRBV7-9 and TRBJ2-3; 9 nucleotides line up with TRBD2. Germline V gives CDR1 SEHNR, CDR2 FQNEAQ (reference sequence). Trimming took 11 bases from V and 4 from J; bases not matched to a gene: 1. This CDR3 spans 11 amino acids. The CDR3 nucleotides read TGTGCCGCGGGGGGGGCAGATACGCAGTATTTT. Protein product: CAAGGADTQYF.

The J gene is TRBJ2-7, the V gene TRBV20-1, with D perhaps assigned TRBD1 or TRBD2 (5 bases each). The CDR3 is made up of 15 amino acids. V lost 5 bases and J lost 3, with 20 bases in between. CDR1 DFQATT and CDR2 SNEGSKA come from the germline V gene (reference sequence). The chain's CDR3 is CSALMGTSGFYEQYF. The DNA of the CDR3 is TGCAGTGCTTTAATGGGGACCTCGGGATTCTACGAGCAGTACTTC.

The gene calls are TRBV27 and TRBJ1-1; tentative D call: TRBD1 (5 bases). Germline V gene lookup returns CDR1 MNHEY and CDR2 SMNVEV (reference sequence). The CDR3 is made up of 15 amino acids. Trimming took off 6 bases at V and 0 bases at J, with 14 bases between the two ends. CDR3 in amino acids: CASRPRGILNTEAFF. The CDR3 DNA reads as TGTGCCAGCAGGCCCCGGGGCATTTTGAACACTGAAGCTTTCTTT.

The CDR3 nucleotides are TGTGCCAGCAGCCAAGAATCAAGCGTAGAGACCCAGTACTTC. Amino acids: CASSQESSVETQYF. The chain links TRBV14 to TRBJ2-5; the D is unclear. The CDR3 spans 14 residues. Per germline, CDR1 SGHDN and CDR2 FVKESK. V shed 0 bases and J shed 4 bases, with 9 bases lying between them. The variable domain in full, with the rest retrieved from reference TRBV14 and TRBJ2-5, is EAGVTQFPSHSVIEKGQTVTLRCDPISGHDNLYWYRRVMGKEIKFLLHFVKESKQDESGMPNNRFLAERTGGTYSTLKVQPAELEDSGVYFCASSQESSVETQYFGPGTRLLVL.

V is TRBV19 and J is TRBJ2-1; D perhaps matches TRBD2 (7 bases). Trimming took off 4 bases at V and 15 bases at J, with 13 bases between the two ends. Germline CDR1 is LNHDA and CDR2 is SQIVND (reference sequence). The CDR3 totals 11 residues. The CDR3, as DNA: TGTGCCAGTAGTACGGGGGGCCTCGGGTTCTTC. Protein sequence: CASSTGGLGFF.

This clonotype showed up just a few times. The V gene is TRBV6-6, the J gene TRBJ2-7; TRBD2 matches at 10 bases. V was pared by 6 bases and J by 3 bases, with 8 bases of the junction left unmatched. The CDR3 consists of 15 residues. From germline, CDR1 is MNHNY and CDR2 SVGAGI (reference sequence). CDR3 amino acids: CASRLGLAAGYEQYF. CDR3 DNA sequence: TGTGCCAGCAGACTAGGACTAGCGGCAGGCTACGAGCAGTACTTC.

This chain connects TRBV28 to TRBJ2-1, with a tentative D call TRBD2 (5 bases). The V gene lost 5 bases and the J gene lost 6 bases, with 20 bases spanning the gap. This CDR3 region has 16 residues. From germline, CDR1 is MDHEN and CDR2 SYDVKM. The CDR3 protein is CASSPPFGGAGNEQFF. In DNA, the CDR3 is TGTGCCAGCAGTCCCCCCTTCGGCGGTGCGGGCAATGAGCAGTTCTTC.

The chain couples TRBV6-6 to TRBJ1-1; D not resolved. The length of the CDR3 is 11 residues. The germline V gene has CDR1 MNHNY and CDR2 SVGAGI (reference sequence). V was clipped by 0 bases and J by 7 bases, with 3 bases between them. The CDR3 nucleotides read TGTGCCAGCAGTTACTCGGTTGAAGCTTTCTTT. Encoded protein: CASSYSVEAFF.

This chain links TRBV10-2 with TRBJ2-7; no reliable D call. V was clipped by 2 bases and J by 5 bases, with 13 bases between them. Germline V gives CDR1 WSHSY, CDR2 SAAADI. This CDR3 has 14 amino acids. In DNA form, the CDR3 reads TGCGCCAGCAGTGAGACTGACCCGGACCACGAGCAGTACTTC. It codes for CASSETDPDHEQYF.

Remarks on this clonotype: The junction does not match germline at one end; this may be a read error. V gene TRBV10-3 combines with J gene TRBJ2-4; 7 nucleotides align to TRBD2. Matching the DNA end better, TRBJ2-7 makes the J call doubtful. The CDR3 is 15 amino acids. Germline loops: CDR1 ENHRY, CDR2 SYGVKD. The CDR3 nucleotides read TGTGCCACCAGTGTCGGGACTACCTCCCACTACGAGCAGTACTTC. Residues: CATSVGTTSHYEQYF.

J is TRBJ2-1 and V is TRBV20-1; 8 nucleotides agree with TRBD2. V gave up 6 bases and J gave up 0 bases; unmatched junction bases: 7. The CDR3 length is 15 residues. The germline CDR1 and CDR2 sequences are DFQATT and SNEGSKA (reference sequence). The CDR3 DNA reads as TGCAGTGCCCAGACTAGCGCGAGCTCCTACAATGAGCAGTTCTTC. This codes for CSAQTSASSYNEQFF.

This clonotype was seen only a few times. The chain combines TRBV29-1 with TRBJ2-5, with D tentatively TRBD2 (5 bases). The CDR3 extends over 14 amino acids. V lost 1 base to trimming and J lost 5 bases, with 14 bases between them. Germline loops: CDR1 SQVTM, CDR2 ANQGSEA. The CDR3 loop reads CSVEVKGWEETQYF. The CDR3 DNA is TGCAGCGTTGAAGTGAAGGGTTGGGAGGAGACCCAGTACTTC.